One and the same sample provided the 13 T cell receptor beta chains below, sequenced in a study of cytomegalovirus exposure and HLA in healthy donors. 60 Vbeta and 13 Jbeta primers were used in PCR. Profiling relied on immunoSEQ multiplex PCR, and the TCRdb table lists in-frame clones only, not all of them. The sample records approximately 110,000 clones, around 64% being singletons. Source material: PBMCs. All receptors come from a woman aged 25 to 39 in good health and CMV-seronegative.

This clone was seen more than once but under ten times. The CDR3 DNA follows: TGTGCCATCAGTGAGTCAACCTTTCGGGGCCAAGAGACCCAGTACTTC. This encodes CAISESTFRGQETQYF. This chain connects TRBV10-3 to TRBJ2-5, with D perhaps TRBD2 (5 bases). In germline, CDR1 is ENHRY, CDR2 SYGVKD. V lost 0 bases to trimming and J lost 1 base, with 12 bases between them. CDR3 length equals 16 residues.

A few counts support this clone. V gene TRBV7-9 combines with J gene TRBJ1-5, with 7 bases aligning to TRBD1. Trimming removed 4 bases from V and 4 bases from J; junction bases left unmatched: 4. The V gene's germline CDR1 is SEHNR and CDR2 FQNEAQ (reference sequence). The CDR3 runs 14 residues. CDR3 protein: CASSSQGSNQPQHF. CDR3 nucleotide sequence: TGTGCCAGCAGCTCACAGGGGTCAAATCAGCCCCAGCATTTT.

This clone was counted a few times. The chain joins TRBV19 to TRBJ2-7; 9 bases are a match to TRBD1. The CDR3 totals 13 residues. The germline CDR1 and CDR2 sequences are LNHDA and SQIVND (reference sequence). J was trimmed by 7 bases and V by 5 bases; bases with no gene match: 6. The CDR3 nucleotides are TGTGCCAGTAGTGTGGACAGGGGCAGAGAGCAGTACTTC. Its protein is CASSVDRGREQYF.

J is TRBJ2-4 and V is TRBV28, with unresolved D. V was trimmed by 2 bases and J by 6 bases, leaving 5 bases between them. The V gene's germline CDR1 is MDHEN and CDR2 SYDVKM. This CDR3 spans 12 amino acids. The CDR3 bases are TGTGCCAGCAGTTTAACGGGAAACATTCAGTACTTC. Translating it yields CASSLTGNIQYF.

The chain couples TRBV5-1 to TRBJ2-1; 10 bases are shared with TRBD2. The germline V gene encodes CDR1 SGHRS and CDR2 YFSETQ. CDR3 length: 13 amino acids. Trimming took 5 bases from V and 5 from J; bases not matched to a gene: 1. The CDR3 DNA follows: TGCGCCAGCAGTGGACTAGCGGACAATGAGCAGTTCTTC. This gives the protein CASSGLADNEQFF.

This clone was counted once. The chain couples TRBV5-1 to TRBJ2-3; 8 bases are a match to TRBD2. The CDR3 contains 14 residues. V shed 3 bases and J 2 bases; nucleotides not matched to a gene: 2. The germline gives CDR1 SGHRS, CDR2 YFSETQ. In DNA form, the CDR3 reads TGCGCCAGCAGCTATAGCGGGACCACAGATACGCAGTATTTT. Its translation: CASSYSGTTDTQYF.

The chain links TRBV10-3 to TRBJ1-2; TRBD1 matches 10 bases. The CDR3 spans 16 residues. Germline values: CDR1 ENHRY, CDR2 SYGVKD. The junction had 15 bases not matched to a gene; V was cut back by 6 bases and J by 8 bases. In nucleotides, the CDR3 is TGTGCCATCAGCCGGGACAGGGGATCCGCTGGTATAGGCTACACCTTC. Its protein product is CAISRDRGSAGIGYTF.

This clone was recorded a few times. The chain couples TRBV4-2 to TRBJ1-4; 11 bases align to TRBD1. The CDR3 sequence is 15 residues long. V lost 0 bases to trimming and J lost 7 bases; unmatched junction nucleotides: 1. Germline-derived CDR1 and CDR2 are LGHNA and YNFKEQ. CDR3 region: CASSQEGQGGEKLFF. CDR3 nucleotide sequence: TGTGCCAGCAGCCAAGAGGGACAGGGGGGTGAAAAACTGTTTTTT.

This clone was counted a single time. This chain links TRBV10-3 with TRBJ2-7, with TRBD2 matching over 13 bases. Per the germline V gene, CDR1 is ENHRY and CDR2 is SYGVKD. This CDR3 contains 16 residues. V was pared by 4 bases and J by 0 bases, with 3 bases of the junction left unmatched. CDR3 sequence (DNA): TGTGCCATCAGTGCCGGGACTAGCGGGATCTCCTACGAGCAGTACTTC. Its translation: CAISAGTSGISYEQYF.

The chain employs TRBV5-4 and TRBJ2-7; TRBD2 matches 8 bases. Germline V gives CDR1 SGHNT, CDR2 YYREEE (reference sequence). The CDR3 consists of 14 residues. The J segment lost 6 bases and the V segment lost 4 bases, leaving 9 bases of the junction unmatched. For the CDR3, the DNA is TGTGCCAGCAGCCTCAGCGGGAGTACGGTCGAGCAGTACTTC. Encoded protein: CASSLSGSTVEQYF.

This chain uses TRBV28 with TRBJ2-7, with no clear D. This CDR3 has 14 amino acids. V lost 3 bases, J lost 2 bases, and 11 bases lay in between. Germline V gene sequence: CDR1 MDHEN, CDR2 SYDVKM. CDR3 nucleotide sequence: TGTGCCAGCAGTTTTGTACAGCTTACCTACGAGCAGTACTTC. This encodes CASSFVQLTYEQYF.

V is TRBV2 and J is TRBJ1-3, with 7 bases aligning to TRBD1. This CDR3 region has 15 residues. The trim removed 7 bases at V and 0 bases at J, leaving 6 bases unmatched. Germline lookup yields CDR1 SNHLY and CDR2 FYNNEI. CDR3 protein: CASTWDSGSGNTIYF. In DNA, the CDR3 is TGTGCCAGCACTTGGGACAGCGGCTCTGGAAACACCATATATTTT.

Only a few counts were recorded for this clone. Other DNA sequences in this sample translate to the same CDR3. The chain uses TRBV19 and TRBJ2-3, with TRBD2 matching over 8 bases. There are 14 residues in the CDR3. The germline gives CDR1 LNHDA, CDR2 SQIVND (reference sequence). Germline trimming cut 7 bases from V and 1 base from J; bases unmatched to any gene: 4. The CDR3 protein is CASKSSGGTDTQYF. In nucleotides, the CDR3 is TGTGCCAGTAAGAGTAGCGGGGGCACAGATACGCAGTATTTT.